A selection of T cell receptor beta chains follows, all from one sample in a study of T-cell memory formation after mild COVID-19. TCRdb analysed the 5' RACE reads with MiXCR anew, one entry per CDR3 protein. The sample lists about 180,000 distinct CDR3 sequences, around a sixth seen once, with approximately 4% in the top ten. Sequenced sample: PBMCs or a T cell subset sorted from them (not recorded which). Every receptor here comes from a man younger than 35 who had mild COVID-19 (a few samples of this study predate the infection). Cell type and time point are not known. Each CDR3 is given with its conserved first and last residue. Each record gives: J gene, V gene, clone size, CDR3 protein. The size field is filled for only some rows; it gives once, few, many or a size class.

TRBJ1-6,TRBV12-3/TRBV12-4,-,CASSLGGQGDSPLHF
TRBJ1-5,TRBV7-2,-,CASSLGGPGGSSNQPQHF
TRBJ2-1,TRBV12-3/TRBV12-4,few,CASSFNAGQGANEQFF
TRBJ2-5,TRBV12-3/TRBV12-4,-,CASSQLAGQETQYF
TRBJ2-1,TRBV7-9,few,CASSRQGGAYNEQFF
TRBJ2-5,TRBV7-8,many,CASSFMETQYF
TRBJ2-3,TRBV10-3,-,CAISELGQGADTQYF
TRBJ2-1,TRBV7-2,-,CASRWREYEAEQFF
TRBJ2-5,TRBV7-6,-,CASSLRLWADPYQETQYF
TRBJ2-2,TRBV4-1,-,CASSQDSRNTGELFF
TRBJ2-3,TRBV7-9,few,CASSFLAGGRIDTQYF
TRBJ2-2,TRBV3-1,-,CASSQGPAVNTGELFF
TRBJ2-2,TRBV6-2/TRBV6-3,-,CASTQAGGGTGELFF
TRBJ2-3,TRBV29-1,-,CSVVKSGTDTQYF
TRBJ2-5,TRBV10-1,few,CASSNIRDRGTQYF
TRBJ2-1,TRBV30,-,CAGLLAGFYNEQFF
TRBJ1-2,TRBV19,-,CASSIDGVVYGYTF
TRBJ2-3,TRBV7-2,-,CASSFTSGSTDTQYF
TRBJ1-3,TRBV7-6,few,CASSLALESSGNTIYF
TRBJ1-2,TRBV28,-,CASSLKGPERGYTF